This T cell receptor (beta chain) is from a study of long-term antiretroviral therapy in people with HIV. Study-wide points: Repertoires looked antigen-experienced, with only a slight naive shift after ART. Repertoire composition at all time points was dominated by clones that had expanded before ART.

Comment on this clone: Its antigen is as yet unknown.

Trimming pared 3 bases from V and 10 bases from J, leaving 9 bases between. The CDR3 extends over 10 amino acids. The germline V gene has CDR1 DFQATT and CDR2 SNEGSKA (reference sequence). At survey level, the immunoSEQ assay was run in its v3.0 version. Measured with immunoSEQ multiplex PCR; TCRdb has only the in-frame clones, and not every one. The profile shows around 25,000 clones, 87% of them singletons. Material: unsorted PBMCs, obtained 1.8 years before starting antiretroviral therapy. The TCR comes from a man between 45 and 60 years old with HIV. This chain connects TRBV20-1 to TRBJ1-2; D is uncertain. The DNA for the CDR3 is TGCAGTGCTAGCGATCCGGCCTACACCTTC. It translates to CSASDPAYTF.